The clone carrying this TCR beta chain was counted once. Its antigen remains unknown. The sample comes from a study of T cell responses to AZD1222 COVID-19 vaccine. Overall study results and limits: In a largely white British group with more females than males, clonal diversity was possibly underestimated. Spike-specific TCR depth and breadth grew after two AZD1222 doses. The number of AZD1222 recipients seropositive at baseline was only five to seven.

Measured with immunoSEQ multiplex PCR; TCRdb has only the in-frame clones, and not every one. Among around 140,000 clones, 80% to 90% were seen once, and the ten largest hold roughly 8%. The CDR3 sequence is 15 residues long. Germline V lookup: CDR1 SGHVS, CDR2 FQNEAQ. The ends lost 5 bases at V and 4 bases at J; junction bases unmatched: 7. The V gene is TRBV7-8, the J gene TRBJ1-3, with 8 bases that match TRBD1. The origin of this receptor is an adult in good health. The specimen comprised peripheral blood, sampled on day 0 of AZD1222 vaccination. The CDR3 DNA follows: TGTGCCAGCAGCCTGGACAGGGTCGGCGGAAACACCATATATTTT. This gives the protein CASSLDRVGGNTIYF. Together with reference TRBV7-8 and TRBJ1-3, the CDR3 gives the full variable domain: GAGVSQSPRYKVAKRGQDVALRCDPISGHVSLFWYQQALGQGPEFLTYFQNEAQLDKSGLPSDRFFAERPEGSVSTLKIQRTQQEDSAVYLCASSLDRVGGNTIYFGEGSWLTVV.